The clone carrying this T cell receptor beta chain has a handful of counts. Its antigen is currently unknown. Overall study findings and caveats: The TCR gene usage of tumor memory CD4+ T cells clustered together with blood and lymph node memory CD4+ cells and with lymph node naive CD4+ cells. The larger-cohort validation was restricted to a single TCR beta V-J rearrangement rather than whole repertoires.

Germline V gives CDR1 DFQATT, CDR2 SNEGSKA (reference sequence). The CDR3 loop spans 14 amino acids. The trim removed 6 bases at V and 6 bases at J, leaving 9 bases unmatched. Using its own MiXCR run on the 5' RACE reads, TCRdb lists one record per CDR3 protein. The sample lists roughly 42,000 distinct CDR3 sequences, approximately 28% occurring once. The gene calls are TRBV20-1 and TRBJ1-2; TRBD1 matches 11 bases. The TCR was taken from a female donor with breast cancer. Sequenced sample: tumor-infiltrating memory CD4+ T cells sorted from the breast tumor. As to subset: memory CD4+ T cells, CD4+CD45RO+CD25-. The CDR3 protein is CSAPSDRGRDGYTF. The CDR3 DNA reads as TGCAGTGCCCCCTCGGACAGGGGGCGGGATGGCTACACCTTC.